This passage covers 5 T cell receptor beta chains from one sample sequenced in a study of low-dose radiotherapy and immunotherapy resistance in tumors. Time point described: before trial treatment. Alpha and beta chains were covered, as first-strand cDNA relied on TRAV- and TRBV-specific primers. With a constant-region primer and a V-primer adapter, TCRs were subjected to about 20 PCR cycles of amplification. TCRdb redid the calling of the reads with MiXCR, one entry per CDR3 protein. The profile covers tens of thousands of distinct CDR3 sequences, with under 30% appearing a single time and under 6.5% taken by the ten largest. The sequencing used PBMCs, collected before treatment. These receptors all stem from a male donor with prostate cancer.

This clonotype has at least ten counts. CDR3 sequence (DNA): TGTGCCAGCAGTTTCTATCAACAGGGGGCTAACGTCAATGAGCAGTTCTTC. It translates to CASSFYQQGANVNEQFF. The chain links TRBV27 to TRBJ2-1; 9 positions match TRBD1. The CDR3 sequence is 17 residues long. Germline V gene data show CDR1 as MNHEY and CDR2 as SMNVEV (reference sequence). V gave up 3 bases and J gave up 6 bases; unmatched junction bases: 12.

This clonotype was counted at least ten times. V and J are TRBV28 and TRBJ1-3; D gene ambiguous. The V gene's germline CDR1 is MDHEN and CDR2 SYDVKM. V lost 6 bases, J lost 0 bases, and 15 bases lay in between. CDR3 length equals 16 residues. This CDR3 reads CASSPGGLLSGNTIYF. The CDR3 coding sequence is TGTGCCAGCAGCCCTGGAGGGTTACTCTCTGGAAACACCATATATTTT.

This clonotype has a count of ten or more. The chain has TRBV27 and TRBJ1-4; D is possibly TRBD1 (5 bases). V lost 5 bases and J lost 7, with 17 bases in between. CDR3 length: 15 amino acids. Germline CDR1 reads MNHEY; CDR2 reads SMNVEV (reference sequence). Here the CDR3 DNA reads TGTGCCAGCAGTCTTACGGCAGGTGGGGGTGAAAAACTGTTTTTT. Protein product: CASSLTAGGGEKLFF.

The table lists this clonotype with many counts. This chain links TRBV28 with TRBJ1-5, with 11 bases that match TRBD1. Germline trimming cut 4 bases from V and 2 bases from J; bases unmatched to any gene: 4. Per germline, CDR1 MDHEN and CDR2 SYDVKM. The CDR3 has 16 residues. The CDR3 DNA is TGTGCCAGCAGTTCAGGACAGGGGGCAGGCAATCAGCCCCAGCATTTT. Translation: CASSSGQGAGNQPQHF.

This clonotype has a handful of counts. V gene TRBV20-1 combines with J gene TRBJ2-1, with TRBD2 matching over 7 bases. The junction had 2 bases not matched to a gene; V was cut back by 3 bases and J by 0 bases. The CDR3 has 14 residues. Germline V CDR1 and CDR2: DFQATT, SNEGSKA (reference sequence). CDR3 nucleotides: TGCAGTGCTAGGACTAGCCTCTCCTACAATGAGCAGTTCTTC. Translated: CSARTSLSYNEQFF.